This T cell receptor (beta chain) is from a study of shared clonotypes between healthy human individuals. Findings and limits, study-wide: Inspection by rarefaction showed sorted-subset sequencing to be incomplete despite large depth.

Note on this clone: Its specificity is not known.

Deep level was the assay's run setting. Sequenced by immunoSEQ multiplex PCR; TCRdb stores in-frame clones only, minus some. The sample lists more than 900,000 clones, roughly 74% seen once, with roughly 0.62% in the top ten. Losses at the gene ends were 0 bases for V and 6 bases for J; bases not matched to a gene: 4. The CDR3 runs 17 residues. The V gene's germline CDR1 is MDHEN and CDR2 SYDVKM. The sequence came from a man younger than 35 in good health. Some clones in this sample may be carry-over from other donors' samples. V and J are TRBV28 and TRBJ2-1; the match to TRBD2 covers 14 bases. Sequenced material: memory CD4+ T cells from PBMCs. Stated subset: CD45RA-negative fraction. DNA of the CDR3: TGTGCCAGCAGTTTATGGAAGGGACTAGCGGGAGTCAATGAGCAGTTCTTC. Translating it yields CASSLWKGLAGVNEQFF.